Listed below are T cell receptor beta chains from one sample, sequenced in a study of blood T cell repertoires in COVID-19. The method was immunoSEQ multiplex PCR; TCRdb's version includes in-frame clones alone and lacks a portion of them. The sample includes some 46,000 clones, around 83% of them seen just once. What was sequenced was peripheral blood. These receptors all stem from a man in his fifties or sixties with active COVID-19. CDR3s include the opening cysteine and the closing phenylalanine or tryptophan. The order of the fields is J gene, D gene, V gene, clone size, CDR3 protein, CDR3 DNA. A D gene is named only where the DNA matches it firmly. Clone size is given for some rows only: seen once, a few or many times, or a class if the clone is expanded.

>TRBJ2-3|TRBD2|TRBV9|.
CASSILAGVSADTQYF
TGTGCCAGCAGCATACTAGCGGGAGTAAGCGCAGATACGCAGTATTTT
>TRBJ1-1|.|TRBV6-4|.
CASSEDSRLNTEAFF
TGTGCCAGCAGTGAGGACAGCCGCCTGAACACTGAAGCTTTCTTT
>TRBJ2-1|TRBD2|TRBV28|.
CASRLKREIRNEQFF
TGTGCCAGCAGATTAAAGCGGGAGATACGGAATGAGCAGTTCTTC
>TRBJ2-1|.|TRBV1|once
CTSSQDTSSGNNEQFF
TGCACCAGCAGCCAAGATACGTCTAGCGGGAACAATGAGCAGTTCTTC
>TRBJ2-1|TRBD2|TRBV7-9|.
CASSLGTASGTSDEQFF
TGTGCCAGCAGCTTAGGCACGGCTAGCGGGACATCCGATGAGCAGTTCTTC
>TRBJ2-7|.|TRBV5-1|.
CASSLKGDSYEQYF
TGCGCCAGCAGCTTGAAGGGTGACAGCTACGAGCAGTACTTC
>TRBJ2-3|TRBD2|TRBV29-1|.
CSVGASGGSTDTQYF
TGCAGCGTTGGGGCTAGCGGGGGAAGCACAGATACGCAGTATTTT
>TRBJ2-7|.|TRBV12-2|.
CAVARTSGTVLPYEQYF
TGTGCAGTCGCCCGGACCTCCGGGACAGTACTTCCCTACGAGCAGTACTTC
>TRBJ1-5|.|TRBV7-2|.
CASSLTNSNQPQHF
TGTGCCAGCAGCTTAACTAATAGCAATCAGCCCCAGCATTTT
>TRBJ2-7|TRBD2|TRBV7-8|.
CASSTGTSGSEQYF
TGTGCCAGCAGCACAGGGACTAGTGGAAGCGAGCAGTACTTC
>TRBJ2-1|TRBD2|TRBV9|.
CASSFWTSGRHEQFF
TGTGCCAGCAGCTTCTGGACTAGCGGGAGACATGAGCAGTTCTTC
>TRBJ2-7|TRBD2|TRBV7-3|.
CASSLLLVWTSETNTYF
TGTGCCAGCAGCTTACTTCTCGTGTGGACTAGCGAGACAAATACTTACTTC
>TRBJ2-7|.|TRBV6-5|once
CASRTGRGIYEQYF
TGTGCCAGCAGAACAGGGAGGGGGATCTACGAGCAGTACTTC
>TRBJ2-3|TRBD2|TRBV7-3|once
CASSQLGRSGRSAQYF
TGTGCCAGCAGCCAATTGGGGAGGAGCGGGAGATCCGCGCAGTATTTT
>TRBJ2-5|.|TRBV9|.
CASSVALLETQYF
TGTGCCAGCAGCGTAGCACTATTAGAGACCCAGTACTTC
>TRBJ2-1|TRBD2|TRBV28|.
CASSSPAGGSYNEQFF
TGTGCCAGCAGTTCCCCAGCGGGGGGATCCTACAATGAGCAGTTCTTC
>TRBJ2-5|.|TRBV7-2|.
CASSPPGGTQYF
TGTGCCAGCAGCCCACCCGGGGGGACCCAGTACTTC
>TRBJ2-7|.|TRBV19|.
CASSGGLWTPTYEQYF
TGTGCCAGTAGTGGGGGCCTTTGGACGCCGACCTACGAGCAGTACTTC
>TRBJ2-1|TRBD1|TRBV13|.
CASSGRQGGEQFF
TGTGCCAGCAGCGGTAGACAGGGTGGTGAGCAGTTCTTC
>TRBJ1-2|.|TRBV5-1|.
CASSAGHQPSNYGYTF
TGCGCCAGCAGCGCCGGACACCAACCTTCTAACTATGGCTACACCTTC
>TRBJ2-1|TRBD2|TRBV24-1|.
CATSAQTSGINEQFF
TGTGCCACCAGTGCCCAGACTAGCGGGATTAATGAGCAGTTCTTC
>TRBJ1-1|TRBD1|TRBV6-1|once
CASSAHRGRQPNTEAFF
TGTGCCAGCAGTGCCCACAGGGGGCGGCAGCCGAACACTGAAGCTTTCTTT
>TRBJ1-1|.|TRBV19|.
CASRGRGMPTEAFF
TGTGCCAGTAGAGGGAGGGGTATGCCCACTGAAGCTTTCTTT
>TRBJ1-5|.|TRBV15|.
CATSRARRRETGYSNQPQHF
TGTGCCACCAGCAGAGCCCGTCGTCGCGAAACAGGCTATAGCAATCAGCCCCAGCATTTT
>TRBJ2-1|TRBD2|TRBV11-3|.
CASSWGTTNNEQFF
TGTGCCAGCAGCTGGGGGACTACTAACAATGAGCAGTTCTTC
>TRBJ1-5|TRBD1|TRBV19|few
CASSRQGAQPQHF
TGTGCCAGTAGTAGACAGGGGGCCCAGCCCCAGCATTTT
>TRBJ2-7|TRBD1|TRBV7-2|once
CASSQTGMGAYEQYF
TGTGCCAGCAGCCAGACAGGGATGGGCGCCTACGAGCAGTACTTC
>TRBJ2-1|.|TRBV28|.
CASSQGPSLFF
TGTGCCAGCAGCCAGGGGCCCAGCTTGTTCTTC
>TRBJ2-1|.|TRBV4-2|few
CASSQGSDYNEQFF
TGTGCCAGCAGCCAAGGTAGCGACTACAATGAGCAGTTCTTC
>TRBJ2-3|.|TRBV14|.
CASSQRTLRGDTQYF
TGTGCCAGCAGCCAAAGGACCCTCAGGGGCGATACGCAGTATTTT